This T cell receptor beta chain was sequenced for a study of technical replicates of blood from a handful of donors. This CDR3 is 14 amino acids long. V was pared by 2 bases and J by 4 bases, with 5 bases of the junction left unmatched. Germline V lookup: CDR1 SGHTS, CDR2 YDEGEE. This table comes from immunoSEQ multiplex PCR, and its TCRdb copy is limited to in-frame clones, with some not included. This table has 85,000 to 100,000 clones, 85% to 95% appearing once. The sequence was collected from a human donor in good health. The genes are TRBV5-8 and TRBJ1-2; 7 bases fit TRBD1. The material sequenced was T cells isolated from PBMCs. Here the CDR3 reads CASSFNRGAYGYTF. CDR3 DNA: TGTGCCAGCAGCTTCAACAGGGGCGCCTATGGCTACACCTTC.